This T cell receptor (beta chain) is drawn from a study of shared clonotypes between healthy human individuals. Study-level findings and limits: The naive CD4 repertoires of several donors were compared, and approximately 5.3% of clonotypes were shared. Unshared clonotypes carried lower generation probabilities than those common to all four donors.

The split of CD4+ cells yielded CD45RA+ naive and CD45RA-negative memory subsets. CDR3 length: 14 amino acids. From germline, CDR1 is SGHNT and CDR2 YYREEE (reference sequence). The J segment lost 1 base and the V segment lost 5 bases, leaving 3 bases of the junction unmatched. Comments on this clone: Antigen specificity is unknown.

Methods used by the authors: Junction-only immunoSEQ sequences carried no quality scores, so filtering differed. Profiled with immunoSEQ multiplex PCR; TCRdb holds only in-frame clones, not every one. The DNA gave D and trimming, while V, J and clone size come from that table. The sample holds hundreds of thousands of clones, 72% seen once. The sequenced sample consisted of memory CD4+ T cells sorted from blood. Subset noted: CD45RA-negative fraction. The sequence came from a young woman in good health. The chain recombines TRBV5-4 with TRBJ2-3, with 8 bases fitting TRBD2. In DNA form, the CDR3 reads TGTGCCAGCAGGAGCGGGAGTGGCACAGATACGCAGTATTTT. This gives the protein CASRSGSGTDTQYF. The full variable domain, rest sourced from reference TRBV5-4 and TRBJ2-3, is ETGVTQSPTHLIKTRGQQVTLRCSSQSGHNTVSWYQQALGQGPQFIFQYYREEENGRGNFPPRFSGLQFPNYSSELNVNALELDDSALYLCASRSGSGTDTQYFGPGTRLTVL.